This T cell receptor (beta chain) was obtained from a study of shared clonotypes between healthy human individuals. Study-level results: Researchers found naive subsets generally carried larger estimated richness than memory subsets. Rarefaction demonstrated incomplete sorted-subset sequencing despite large depth.

A few counts support this clone. Its antigen is not known. Each sorted subset replicate got 200 ng genomic DNA, roughly 30,000 genomes. Under the authors' procedure: Filtering differed because ImmunoSEQ produced junction-only sequences that carried no quality scores. Sequencing used immunoSEQ multiplex PCR; TCRdb keeps in-frame clones, though not all of them. From that table come the V and J calls and clone size; the DNA was used to work out D and trimming. Of some 2.1 million clones listed, around 93% are singletons. CD8 cells classed as naive were CD45RO-negative and positively selected for CCR7, excluding terminally differentiated effector memory CD45RA+ cells. From germline, CDR1 is LNHDA and CDR2 SQIVND (reference sequence). There are 12 residues in the CDR3. V lost 7 bases and J lost 3; bases outside the gene matches: 2.

Sequences were obtained from naive CD8+ T cells from PBMCs. The TCR originated in a man between 18 and 35 years old in good health. Some clones in this sample may be carry-over from other donors' samples. The chain carries TRBV19 and TRBJ1-2, with 7 bases matching TRBD1. CDR3 residues: CASTTGHYGYTF. The CDR3 DNA reads as TGTGCCAGTACGACAGGGCACTATGGCTACACCTTC.